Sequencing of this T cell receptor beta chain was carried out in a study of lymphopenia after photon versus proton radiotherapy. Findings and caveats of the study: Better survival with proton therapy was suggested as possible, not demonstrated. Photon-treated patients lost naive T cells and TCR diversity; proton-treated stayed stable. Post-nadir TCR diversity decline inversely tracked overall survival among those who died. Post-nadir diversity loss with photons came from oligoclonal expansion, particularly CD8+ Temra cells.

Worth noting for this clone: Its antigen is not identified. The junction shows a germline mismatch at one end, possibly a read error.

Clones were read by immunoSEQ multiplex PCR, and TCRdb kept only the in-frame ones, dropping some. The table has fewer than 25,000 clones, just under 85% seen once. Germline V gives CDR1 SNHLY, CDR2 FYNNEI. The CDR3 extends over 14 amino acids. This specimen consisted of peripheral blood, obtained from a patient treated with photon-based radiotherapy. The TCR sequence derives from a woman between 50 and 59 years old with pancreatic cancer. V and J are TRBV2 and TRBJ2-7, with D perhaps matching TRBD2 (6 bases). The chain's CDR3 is CASRRLGGSSEQYF. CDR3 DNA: TGTGCCAGCAGGAGACTAGGAGGGTCCTCCGAGCAGTACTTC.